This entry features one TCR beta chain sequence. This sample was taken from a study of T cell responses to AZD1222 COVID-19 vaccine. Some clones are missing from TCRdb's copy, which holds only in-frame ones; the method was immunoSEQ multiplex PCR. The sample holds 150,000 to 200,000 clones; approximately 94% are singletons and the top ten take roughly 8.4%. This CDR3 has 14 residues. The germline CDR1 and CDR2 sequences are KGHSH and LQKENI. Between the trimmed V and J ends, which lost 3 bases and 2 bases, there was a span of 10 bases. This receptor was obtained from an adult in good health. V is TRBV18 and J is TRBJ1-1; unclear D gene. The sample was peripheral blood, taken on day 0 of AZD1222 vaccination. The CDR3 reads CASSPQAVNTEAFF. The CDR3 DNA reads as TGTGCCAGCTCACCGCAGGCCGTAAACACTGAAGCTTTCTTT.